Sequencing of this T cell receptor beta chain was carried out in a study of graft-versus-host responses after intestinal transplantation. Measured with immunoSEQ multiplex PCR; TCRdb has only the in-frame clones, and not every one. The sample includes tens of thousands of clones, 91% of them seen just once. The CDR3 extends over 14 amino acids. Trimming took 5 bases from V and 0 from J, leaving 11 bases between them. The germline V gene encodes CDR1 MNHNS and CDR2 SASEGT. With regard to this clone: As yet, its antigen is unknown.

The TCR originated in a human donor who received an intestinal transplant. J is TRBJ2-7 and V is TRBV6-1, with D perhaps TRBD1 (6 bases). The sequencing here drew on unstimulated CD4+ T cells sorted from spleen or lymph node cells, taken before intestinal transplant. This CDR3 is CASSRTDSSYEQYF. In nucleotides, the CDR3 is TGTGCCAGCAGTCGGACAGACAGCTCCTACGAGCAGTACTTC.